This is a list of T cell receptor beta chains from one sample in a study of blood T cell repertoires in COVID-19. Method: immunoSEQ multiplex PCR; TCRdb's copy keeps in-frame clones and lacks some. Of around 190,000 clones listed, nearly 90% are singletons. Material for sequencing was peripheral blood. These receptors all come from a young man who had recovered from COVID-19. CDR3s include the opening cysteine and the closing phenylalanine or tryptophan. The order of the fields is CDR3 protein, CDR3 DNA, V gene, D gene, clone size, J gene. D genes are given only for firm matches. A clone size is listed for some rows: how often the clone was seen (once, few, many), or a class if it is expanded.

cdr3_aa: CASSQDRQGETQYF
cdr3_nt: TGCGCCAGCAGCCAAGATCGCCAGGGGGAGACCCAGTACTTC
v_call: TRBV4-3
d_call: .
clone_size: .
j_call: TRBJ2-5

cdr3_aa: CASSYSARDGYTF
cdr3_nt: TGTGCCAGCAGTTACTCGGCCAGGGATGGCTACACCTTC
v_call: TRBV6-5
d_call: .
clone_size: .
j_call: TRBJ1-2

cdr3_aa: CASSRDRGNYGYTF
cdr3_nt: TGTGCCAGTAGCCGGGACAGGGGCAACTATGGCTACACCTTC
v_call: TRBV19
d_call: TRBD1
clone_size: once
j_call: TRBJ1-2

cdr3_aa: CASSLAWNRDGYTF
cdr3_nt: TGCGCCAGCAGCTTGGCCTGGAACAGGGATGGCTACACCTTC
v_call: TRBV5-1
d_call: .
clone_size: .
j_call: TRBJ1-2

cdr3_aa: CASSGLAGRTDTQYF
cdr3_nt: TGTGCCAGCAGTGGACTAGCGGGAAGGACAGATACGCAGTATTTT
v_call: TRBV28
d_call: TRBD2
clone_size: .
j_call: TRBJ2-3

cdr3_aa: CSVPVDRVGYTF
cdr3_nt: TGCAGCGTGCCGGTGGACAGGGTTGGCTACACCTTC
v_call: TRBV29-1
d_call: TRBD1
clone_size: .
j_call: TRBJ1-2

cdr3_aa: CASLPTSGSTDTQYF
cdr3_nt: TGTGCCAGTCTCCCTACTAGCGGGAGCACAGATACGCAGTATTTT
v_call: TRBV19
d_call: TRBD2
clone_size: once
j_call: TRBJ2-3

cdr3_aa: CASRSGGAGANVLTF
cdr3_nt: TGTGCCAGCAGGTCGGGGGGCGCCGGGGCCAACGTCCTGACTTTC
v_call: TRBV27
d_call: .
clone_size: .
j_call: TRBJ2-6

cdr3_aa: CASSVGEGRGNTEAFF
cdr3_nt: TGTGCCAGCAGCGTAGGGGAGGGACGGGGGAACACTGAAGCTTTCTTT
v_call: TRBV9
d_call: .
clone_size: .
j_call: TRBJ1-1

cdr3_aa: CASSLEQALSGNTIYF
cdr3_nt: TGTGCCAGCAGCTTGGAACAGGCCCTCTCTGGAAACACCATATATTTT
v_call: TRBV5-5
d_call: .
clone_size: .
j_call: TRBJ1-3

cdr3_aa: CASSLVFTGSTNEKLFF
cdr3_nt: TGTGCCAGCAGCTTAGTGTTTACAGGGTCAACTAATGAAAAACTGTTTTTT
v_call: TRBV7-9
d_call: .
clone_size: .
j_call: TRBJ1-4

cdr3_aa: CASSSLGSPRTDTQYF
cdr3_nt: TGTGCCAGCAGTTCCCTTGGGAGTCCCCGCACAGATACGCAGTATTTT
v_call: TRBV27
d_call: .
clone_size: .
j_call: TRBJ2-3

cdr3_aa: CASSPFGAGGPSYEQYF
cdr3_nt: TGTGCCAGCAGCCCCTTCGGGGCGGGGGGGCCCTCCTACGAGCAGTACTTC
v_call: TRBV7-9
d_call: TRBD2
clone_size: .
j_call: TRBJ2-7

cdr3_aa: CASSFTGGSYGYTF
cdr3_nt: TGTGCCAGCAGCTTTACAGGGGGTAGCTATGGCTACACCTTC
v_call: TRBV7-2
d_call: TRBD1
clone_size: .
j_call: TRBJ1-2

cdr3_aa: CASSFREQGAFF
cdr3_nt: TGTGCCAGCAGTTTCAGGGAACAGGGGGCTTTCTTT
v_call: TRBV28
d_call: TRBD1
clone_size: once
j_call: TRBJ1-1

cdr3_aa: CASEAGSYNEQFF
cdr3_nt: TGTGCTAGTGAGGCGGGTTCCTACAATGAGCAGTTCTTC
v_call: TRBV12-5
d_call: .
clone_size: .
j_call: TRBJ2-1

cdr3_aa: CASSPQGRIGYTF
cdr3_nt: TGTGCCAGCAGCCCACAGGGGCGGATCGGCTACACCTTC
v_call: TRBV11-2
d_call: TRBD1
clone_size: .
j_call: TRBJ1-2

cdr3_aa: CASSVEGGDSGRPSYNEQFF
cdr3_nt: TGTGCCAGCAGCGTAGAAGGGGGGGATTCGGGACGACCCTCCTACAATGAGCAGTTCTTC
v_call: TRBV9
d_call: .
clone_size: .
j_call: TRBJ2-1

cdr3_aa: CASSFGATRRADTQYF
cdr3_nt: TGCGCCAGCAGCTTCGGAGCTACCCGGCGGGCAGATACGCAGTATTTT
v_call: TRBV5-1
d_call: .
clone_size: .
j_call: TRBJ2-3

cdr3_aa: CASRIRQGVGETQYF
cdr3_nt: TGTGCCAGCAGGATAAGGCAAGGGGTAGGAGAGACCCAGTACTTC
v_call: TRBV28
d_call: .
clone_size: .
j_call: TRBJ2-5

cdr3_aa: CARPTGASGNEQYF
cdr3_nt: TGTGCCCGCCCTACAGGGGCCTCGGGGAACGAGCAGTACTTC
v_call: TRBV21-1
d_call: .
clone_size: .
j_call: TRBJ2-7

cdr3_aa: CASSLEGQGNSPLHF
cdr3_nt: TGCGCCAGCAGCTTGGAGGGACAGGGGAATTCACCCCTCCACTTT
v_call: TRBV5-1
d_call: TRBD1
clone_size: once
j_call: TRBJ1-6

cdr3_aa: CASSSGSMNTEAFF
cdr3_nt: TGTGCCAGCAGCTCCGGGAGTATGAACACTGAAGCTTTCTTT
v_call: TRBV6-5
d_call: .
clone_size: once
j_call: TRBJ1-1